These 28 T cell receptor beta chains were sequenced from one sample in a study of blood T cell repertoires in COVID-19. Clones were read by immunoSEQ multiplex PCR, and TCRdb kept only the in-frame ones, dropping some. The sample lists about 55,000 clones; approximately 84% were seen once. The sample comprised peripheral blood. The receptors stem from a human donor in a cohort sampled during active COVID-19.

The J gene is TRBJ2-7, the V gene TRBV7-8; the D is unclear. The CDR3 has 14 residues. The V gene lost 5 bases and the J gene lost 2 bases, with 13 bases spanning the gap. Germline V lookup: CDR1 SGHVS, CDR2 FQNEAQ. The CDR3 nucleotides read TGTGCCAGCAGCCCGAATGCGAAAACCTACGAGCAGTACTTC. Translated, it gives CASSPNAKTYEQYF. Complete variable domain (other parts from reference TRBV7-8 and TRBJ2-7): GAGVSQSPRYKVAKRGQDVALRCDPISGHVSLFWYQQALGQGPEFLTYFQNEAQLDKSGLPSDRFFAERPEGSVSTLKIQRTQQEDSAVYLCASSPNAKTYEQYFGPGTRLTVT.

The V and J genes are TRBV30 and TRBJ2-1, with TRBD2 matching over 7 bases. The CDR3 contains 15 residues. The germline V gene has CDR1 GTSNPN and CDR2 SVGIG (reference sequence). V was clipped by 4 bases and J by 0 bases; unmatched bases: 6. The CDR3: CAWNSGWSSYNEQFF. In DNA form, the CDR3 reads TGTGCCTGGAATAGCGGGTGGAGCTCCTACAATGAGCAGTTCTTC. The full variable domain, in which reference TRBV30 and TRBJ2-1 provide the parts outside the CDR3, is SQTIHQWPATLVQPVGSPLSLECTVEGTSNPNLYWYRQAAGRGLQLLFYSVGIGQISSEVPQNLSASRPQDRQFILSSKKLLLSDSGFYLCAWNSGWSSYNEQFFGPGTRLTVL.

With respect to this clone: At one boundary the junction diverges from the germline segment, which might be a read error. The chain couples TRBV28 to TRBJ2-3, with D possibly being TRBD1 (6 bases). This CDR3 has 14 residues. CDR1 and CDR2 from the germline V gene are MDHEN and SYDVKM. The CDR3 bases are TGTGCCAGCAACCCACAGGGCAGCACGGATACGCAGTATTTT. Translating gives CASNPQGSTDTQYF.

J is TRBJ2-2 and V is TRBV7-3; TRBD1 aligns across 11 bases. With V trimmed by 3 bases and J by 0 bases, 3 bases remained unmatched. This CDR3 is built from 17 residues. Germline assignment: CDR1 SGHTA and CDR2 FQGTGA. CDR3 bases: TGTGCCAGCAGCTTGGACAGGGGGCTTTCGAACACCGGGGAGCTGTTTTTT. It translates to CASSLDRGLSNTGELFF. The variable domain in full, completed from reference TRBV7-3 and TRBJ2-2, reads GAGVSQTPSNKVTEKGKYVELRCDPISGHTALYWYRQSLGQGPEFLIYFQGTGAADDSGLPNDRFFAVRPEGSVSTLKIQRTERGDSAVYLCASSLDRGLSNTGELFFGEGSRLTVL.

This chain uses TRBV29-1 with TRBJ1-2, with D perhaps matching TRBD1 (5 bases). Trimming took off 5 bases at V and 4 bases at J, with 20 bases between the two ends. Germline CDR1 and CDR2: SQVTM and ANQGSEA. The CDR3 has 15 amino acids. The CDR3 is CSVSGGAANSYGYTF. The CDR3 coding sequence is TGCAGCGTTTCCGGGGGAGCCGCCAATTCCTATGGCTACACCTTC.

V gene TRBV30 combines with J gene TRBJ2-1; maybe TRBD1 (6 bases). V shed 1 base and J shed 10 bases, with 11 bases lying between them. CDR3 length: 12 residues. CDR1 is GTSNPN and CDR2 is SVGIG in the germline V gene (reference sequence). CDR3 sequence: CAWSASRGEQFF. CDR3 sequence (DNA): TGTGCCTGGAGTGCCTCCAGGGGAGAGCAGTTCTTC.

The chain recombines TRBV7-2 with TRBJ1-1; the D is unclear. The CDR3 has 14 residues. Germline V lookup: CDR1 SGHTA, CDR2 FQGNSA. Trimming cost V 3 bases and J 0 bases, with 8 bases left between them. The DNA for the CDR3 is TGTGCCAGCAGCTTTCTATCCTTGAACACTGAAGCTTTCTTT. Translating it yields CASSFLSLNTEAFF.

V is TRBV27 and J is TRBJ2-1; TRBD1 matches 9 bases. Germline V gene data show CDR1 as MNHEY and CDR2 as SMNVEV (reference sequence). V trimming: 8 bases; J trimming: 8 bases; junction bases outside the gene matches: 13. The CDR3 totals 15 residues. The CDR3 region is CASQGQTGGLDEQFF. The CDR3 DNA reads TGTGCCAGCCAGGGCCAAACAGGGGGCCTGGATGAGCAGTTCTTC.

The rearrangement joins TRBV5-1 to TRBJ2-3; 7 bases match TRBD2. Looked up from germline, CDR1 is SGHRS and CDR2 is YFSETQ. The CDR3 has 15 amino acids. Trimming took 0 bases from V and 4 from J; bases not matched to a gene: 5. The CDR3 sequence is CASSLASGHADTQYF. In DNA, the CDR3 is TGCGCCAGCAGCTTGGCTAGCGGACATGCAGATACGCAGTATTTT.

This chain links TRBV7-2 with TRBJ1-6, with D unclear. CDR1 and CDR2 (germline): SGHTA, FQGNSA. Trimming took off 6 bases at V and 13 bases at J, with 16 bases between the two ends. The CDR3 consists of 13 residues. The CDR3 nucleotides read TGTGCCAGCAGACTACTGAGATTGGATCCCCTCCACTTT. Encoded protein: CASRLLRLDPLHF.

This chain's CDR3 is CASSVRPSSYEQYF. DNA of the CDR3: TGTGCCAGCAGCGTCCGGCCTAGCTCCTACGAGCAGTACTTC. The J gene is TRBJ2-7, the V gene TRBV9, with D unclear. With 2 bases removed from V and 0 bases from J, the gap between germline ends came to 9 bases. Germline V lookup: CDR1 SGDLS, CDR2 YYNGEE. This CDR3 has 14 amino acids.

The chain combines TRBV29-1 with TRBJ2-7; TRBD2 aligns across 7 bases. The CDR3 contains 15 residues. Germline V gene lookup returns CDR1 SQVTM and CDR2 ANQGSEA. J lost 5 bases, V lost 4 bases, and 14 bases had no gene match. The CDR3 DNA follows: TGCAGCGTTGGTACTCTCGTCGGGGGGTCCGACGAGCAGTACTTC. It translates to CSVGTLVGGSDEQYF.

This sequence joins TRBV5-8 and TRBJ1-2; no clear D. This CDR3 has 15 residues. V gave up 3 bases and J gave up 0 bases, with 12 bases separating them. From germline, CDR1 is SGHTS and CDR2 YDEGEE. The DNA for the CDR3 is TGTGCCAGCAGCTCTCTGGGAGAGCCTAACTATGGCTACACCTTC. Translating gives CASSSLGEPNYGYTF. Supplemented by reference TRBV5-8 and TRBJ1-2, the full variable domain reads EAGVTQSPTHLIKTRGQQATLRCSPISGHTSVYWYQQALGLGLQFLLWYDEGEERNRGNFPPRFSGRQFPNYSSELNVNALELEDSALYLCASSSLGEPNYGYTFGSGTRLTVV.

The rearrangement uses TRBV4-3 and TRBJ2-1; weak D call: TRBD1 (6 bases). V shed 3 bases and J shed 10 bases, with 16 bases lying between them. This CDR3 has 14 amino acids. Germline V CDR1 and CDR2: LGHNA, YSLEER. The CDR3 here is CASSHSPGVREQFF. The CDR3 DNA is TGCGCCAGCAGCCATTCTCCAGGGGTGCGAGAGCAGTTCTTC.

The V and J genes are TRBV5-6 and TRBJ2-7, with TRBD1 as a possible D gene (5 bases). Trimming stripped 4 bases from V and 2 bases from J, with 10 bases between. In germline, CDR1 is SGHDT, CDR2 YYEEEE. The CDR3 runs 13 residues. The CDR3 DNA follows: TGTGCCAGCAGCCGAGACAGAGCCTACGAGCAGTACTTC. Protein: CASSRDRAYEQYF.

The genes are TRBV13 and TRBJ2-1; 7 bases map to TRBD2. Losses at the gene ends were 5 bases for V and 5 bases for J; bases not matched to a gene: 9. Germline V gene lookup returns CDR1 PRHDT and CDR2 FYEKMQ (reference sequence). The CDR3 sequence is 15 residues long. CDR3 amino acids: CASSHLAGENNEQFF. In DNA, the CDR3 is TGTGCCAGCAGCCATCTGGCGGGGGAAAACAATGAGCAGTTCTTC.

The chain is built from TRBV5-6 and TRBJ2-5, with a tentative D call TRBD1 (7 bases). The CDR3 has 16 residues. Germline CDR1 SGHDT, CDR2 YYEEEE. V lost 4 bases and J lost 4, with 20 bases in between. CDR3 nucleotides: TGTGCCAGCAGCACCCGGACAGGTAGACTAGGAGAGACCCAGTACTTC. Translated, it gives CASSTRTGRLGETQYF.

This chain joins TRBV20-1 and TRBJ1-2; TRBD1 matches at 11 bases. After removal of 3 bases from V and 4 bases from J, the junction contained 16 bases not matched to a gene. The germline gives CDR1 DFQATT, CDR2 SNEGSKA (reference sequence). The CDR3 length is 18 residues. The CDR3 loop is CSASSRSGDRGTFYGYTF. The CDR3 DNA follows: TGCAGTGCTAGTAGCCGGTCCGGGGACAGGGGGACGTTCTATGGCTACACCTTC.

The chain links TRBV2 to TRBJ2-1, with 7 bases fitting TRBD2. Losses at the gene ends were 5 bases for V and 5 bases for J; bases not matched to a gene: 3. This CDR3 is 13 amino acids long. Germline CDR1 SNHLY, CDR2 FYNNEI. The CDR3 is CASSLGRDNEQFF. CDR3 sequence (DNA): TGTGCCAGCAGTCTTGGGAGGGACAATGAGCAGTTCTTC.

DNA for the CDR3: TGTGCCAGCACCCCGGGGTCGCGGCAGCCCCAGCATTTT. Residues: CASTPGSRQPQHF. The chain combines TRBV28 with TRBJ1-5; D gene unclear. CDR1 MDHEN and CDR2 SYDVKM come from the germline V gene. Trimming left V 7 bases short and J 7 bases short, with 14 bases between. This CDR3 is 13 amino acids long.

The chain links TRBV7-5 to TRBJ1-4; the D call in the table, TRBD1, was not verified against the DNA. TRBV7-5 is deemed a pseudogene. The CDR3 loop spans 15 amino acids. The DNA of the CDR3 is TGTGCCAGAAGCCTCAAGGGGGCGTTAGGTGAAAAACTGTTTTTT. It codes for CARSLKGALGEKLFF.

The chain combines TRBV6-5 with TRBJ1-1, with TRBD1 matching 10 bases. The CDR3 extends over 11 amino acids. Germline V CDR1 and CDR2: MNHEY, SVGAGI. The junction had 2 bases not matched to a gene; V was cut back by 5 bases and J by 11 bases. The CDR3 DNA is TGTGCCAGCAGTCGACAGGGGGCCGCTTTCTTT. It codes for CASSRQGAAFF.

The chain recombines TRBV4-3 with TRBJ2-3; 13 bases fit TRBD2. This CDR3 comprises 17 residues. Losses at the gene ends were 3 bases for V and 0 bases for J; bases not matched to a gene: 3. Germline lookup yields CDR1 LGHNA and CDR2 YSLEER. The CDR3 nucleotides are TGCGCCAGCAGCCAGGGGACTAGCGGGGAGAGCACAGATACGCAGTATTTT. Translated, it gives CASSQGTSGESTDTQYF.

The chain employs TRBV5-5 and TRBJ2-2; D may be TRBD1 (5 bases). The CDR3 length is 15 residues. V dropped 2 bases and J dropped 0 bases, with 8 bases sitting between them. Germline V gene lookup returns CDR1 SGHKS and CDR2 YYEKEE (reference sequence). The chain's CDR3 is CASSFPGTNTGELFF. The CDR3 DNA reads as TGTGCCAGCAGCTTCCCAGGGACGAACACCGGGGAGCTGTTTTTT.

The genes are TRBV19 and TRBJ2-5; 12 nucleotides line up with TRBD2. The CDR3 runs 14 residues. Germline V gives CDR1 LNHDA, CDR2 SQIVND (reference sequence). V lost 8 bases and J lost 4; bases outside the gene matches: 5. CDR3 amino acids: CASSGLAGRETQYF. The CDR3 DNA reads as TGTGCCAGTTCCGGACTAGCGGGACGAGAGACCCAGTACTTC.

The V gene is TRBV2, the J gene TRBJ1-4; a weak D match, TRBD1 (6 bases). This CDR3 is built from 13 residues. Trimming left V 8 bases short and J 4 bases short, with 11 bases between. Per the germline V gene, CDR1 is SNHLY and CDR2 is FYNNEI. The CDR3 DNA sequence: TGTGCCAGCTCCGGACAGCTTAATGAAAAACTGTTTTTT. Translation gives CASSGQLNEKLFF.

This chain connects TRBV5-1 to TRBJ2-6, with D possibly being TRBD2 (5 bases). The CDR3 extends over 16 amino acids. CDR1 and CDR2 from the germline V gene are SGHRS and YFSETQ. V gave up 6 bases and J gave up 1 base, with 14 bases separating them. The CDR3 here is CASNPPGISGANVLTF. The CDR3 region has the DNA TGCGCCAGCAACCCTCCCGGGATTTCTGGGGCCAACGTCCTGACTTTC.

This clone is a singleton in its sample. This chain joins TRBV24-1 and TRBJ2-2, with 8 bases that match TRBD1. V shed 2 bases and J 1 base; nucleotides not matched to a gene: 2. The CDR3 is 16 amino acids. In germline, CDR1 is KGHDR, CDR2 SFDVKD. The CDR3 loop reads CATSDSTGGNTGELFF. DNA for the CDR3: TGTGCCACCAGTGATTCAACAGGGGGGAACACCGGGGAGCTGTTTTTT.